This T cell receptor (beta chain) stems from a study of blood T cells in healthy people across ages. The germline V gene has CDR1 MNHEY and CDR2 SMNVEV (reference sequence). This CDR3 comprises 13 residues. V was cut by 3 bases and J by 8 bases, with 13 bases left in between. Sample-barcoded 5' priming and a J-beta primer mix drove a second PCR of about 7 to 12 cycles. Each CDR3 protein is one row after TCRdb ran MiXCR on the 5' RACE reads. The profile covers around 1,900,000 distinct CDR3 sequences, with about two fifths appearing a single time and roughly 23% taken by the ten largest. The chain couples TRBV27 to TRBJ1-1, with D unclear. Sequencing used blood. The clonotype originates from a human donor in good health. CDR3 protein: CASSFVEGTEAFF. The CDR3 DNA sequence: TGTGCCAGCAGTTTTGTAGAGGGTACGGAAGCTTTCTTT.